Sequencing of this TCR beta chain was carried out in a study of T cells in Graves' hyperthyroidism and ophthalmopathy. Using RNA transcripts as the source, TCR beta CDR3 regions were amplified. When the TCR CDR3 underwent first-round RT-PCR, the HTBI primer set was used. TCRdb reanalysed the multiplex PCR reads using MiXCR and keeps one entry per CDR3 protein. The top ten hold about 7% of the sample, which has around 600,000 distinct CDR3 sequences, about 14% seen once. This clonotype has ten or more counts. Between the trimmed V and J ends, which lost 6 bases and 5 bases, there was a span of 16 bases. The CDR3 extends over 13 amino acids. Germline lookup yields CDR1 DFQATT and CDR2 SNEGSKA (reference sequence).

The gene calls are TRBV20-1 and TRBJ2-5; maybe TRBD2 (6 bases). The sequencing input was blood. The sequence was obtained from a woman aged 18-29 years with Graves' ophthalmopathy. CDR3 nucleotide sequence: TGCAGTGCCCCCCCGGCGGGGCGGGAGACCCAGTACTTC. Protein: CSAPPAGRETQYF.